This T cell receptor beta chain was captured in a study of control samples from healthy donors and cancer patients. The CDR3 runs 16 residues. Trimming took 5 bases from V and 3 from J; bases not matched to a gene: 4. Germline assignment: CDR1 MNHEY and CDR2 SMNVEV (reference sequence). Data came from immunoSEQ multiplex PCR; TCRdb stores just in-frame clones and leaves some out. The sample yields 100,000 to 150,000 clones, roughly 92% seen once. J is TRBJ1-6 and V is TRBV27; 10 positions agree with TRBD1. The sample taken for sequencing was blood. This TCR was sampled from a man aged 18-30 years in good health. The CDR3 region has the DNA TGTGCCAGCAGTCCCCGGGACAGGGGCTATAATTCACCCCTCCACTTT. Amino acid sequence: CASSPRDRGYNSPLHF.